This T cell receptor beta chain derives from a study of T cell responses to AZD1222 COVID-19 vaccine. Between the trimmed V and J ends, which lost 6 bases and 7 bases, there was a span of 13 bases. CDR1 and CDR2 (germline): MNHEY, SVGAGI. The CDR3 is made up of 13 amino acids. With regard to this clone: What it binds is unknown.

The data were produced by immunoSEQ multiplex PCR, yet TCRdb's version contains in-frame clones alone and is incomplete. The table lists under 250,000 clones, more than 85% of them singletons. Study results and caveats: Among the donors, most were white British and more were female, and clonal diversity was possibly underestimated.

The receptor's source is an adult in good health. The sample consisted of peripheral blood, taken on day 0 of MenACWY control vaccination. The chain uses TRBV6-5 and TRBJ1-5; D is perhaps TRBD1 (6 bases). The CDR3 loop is CASSDTGRQPQHF. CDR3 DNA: TGTGCCAGCAGCGACACAGGGCGGCAGCCCCAGCATTTT.